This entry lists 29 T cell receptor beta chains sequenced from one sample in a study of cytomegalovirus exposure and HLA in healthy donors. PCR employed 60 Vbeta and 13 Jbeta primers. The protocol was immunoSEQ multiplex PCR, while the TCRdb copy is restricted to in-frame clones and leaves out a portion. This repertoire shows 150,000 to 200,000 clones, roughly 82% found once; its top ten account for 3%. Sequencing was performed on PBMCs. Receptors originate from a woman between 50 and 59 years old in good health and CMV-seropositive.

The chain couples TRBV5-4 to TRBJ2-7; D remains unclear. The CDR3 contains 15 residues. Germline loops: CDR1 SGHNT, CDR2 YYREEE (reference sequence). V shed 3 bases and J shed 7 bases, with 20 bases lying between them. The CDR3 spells CASSSLTESYGEQYF. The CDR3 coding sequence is TGTGCCAGCAGCTCATTGACGGAGTCCTACGGGGAGCAGTACTTC.

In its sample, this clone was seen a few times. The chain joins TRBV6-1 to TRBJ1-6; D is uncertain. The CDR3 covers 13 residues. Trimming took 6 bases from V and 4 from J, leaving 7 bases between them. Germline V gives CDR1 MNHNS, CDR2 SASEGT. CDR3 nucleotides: TGTGCCAGCAGATCAGATTATAATTCACCCCTCCACTTT. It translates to CASRSDYNSPLHF.

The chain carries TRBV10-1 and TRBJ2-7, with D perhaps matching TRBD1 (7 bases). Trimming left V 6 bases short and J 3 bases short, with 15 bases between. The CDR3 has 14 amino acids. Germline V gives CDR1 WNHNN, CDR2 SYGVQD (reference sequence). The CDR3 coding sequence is TGCGCCAGCAGCTTAGACAGGGACTTCTACGAGCAGTACTTC. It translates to CASSLDRDFYEQYF.

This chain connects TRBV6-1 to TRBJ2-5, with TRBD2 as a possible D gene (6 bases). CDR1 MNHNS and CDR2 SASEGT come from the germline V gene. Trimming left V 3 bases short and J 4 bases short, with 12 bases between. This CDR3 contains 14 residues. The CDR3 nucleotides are TGTGCCAGCAGTGACCCACTAGCACGAGAGACCCAGTACTTC. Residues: CASSDPLARETQYF.

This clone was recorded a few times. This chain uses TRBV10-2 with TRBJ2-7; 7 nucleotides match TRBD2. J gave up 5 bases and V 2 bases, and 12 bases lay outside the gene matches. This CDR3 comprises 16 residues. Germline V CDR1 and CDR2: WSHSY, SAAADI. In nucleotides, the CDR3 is TGCGCCAGCAGTGAGCCAATGGGGCGGGGGACCCACGAGCAGTACTTC. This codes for CASSEPMGRGTHEQYF.

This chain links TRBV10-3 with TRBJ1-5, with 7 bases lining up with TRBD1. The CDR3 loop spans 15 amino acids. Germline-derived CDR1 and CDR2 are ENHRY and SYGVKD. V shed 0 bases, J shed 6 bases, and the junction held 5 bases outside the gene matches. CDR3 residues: CAISESDRVGQPQHF. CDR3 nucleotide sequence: TGTGCCATCAGTGAGTCTGACAGGGTCGGTCAGCCCCAGCATTTT.

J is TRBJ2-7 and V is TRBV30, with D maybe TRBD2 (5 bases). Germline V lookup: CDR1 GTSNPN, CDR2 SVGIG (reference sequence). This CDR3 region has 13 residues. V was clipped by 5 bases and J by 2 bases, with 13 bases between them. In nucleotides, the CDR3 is TGTGCCTGGGAAAAAGGACTTACCTACGAGCAGTACTTC. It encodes CAWEKGLTYEQYF.

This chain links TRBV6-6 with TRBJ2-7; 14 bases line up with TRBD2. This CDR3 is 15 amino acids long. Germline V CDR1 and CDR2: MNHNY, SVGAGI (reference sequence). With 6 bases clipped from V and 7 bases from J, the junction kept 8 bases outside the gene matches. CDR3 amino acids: CASRKTSGGVMEQYF. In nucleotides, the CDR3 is TGTGCCAGCAGGAAGACTAGCGGGGGGGTTATGGAGCAGTACTTC.

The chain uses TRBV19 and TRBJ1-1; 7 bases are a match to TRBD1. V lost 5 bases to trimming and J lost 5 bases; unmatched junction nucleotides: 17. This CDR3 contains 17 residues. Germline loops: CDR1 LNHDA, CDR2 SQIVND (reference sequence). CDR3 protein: CASSLGFRDSRRTEAFF. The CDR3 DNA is TGTGCCAGTAGTCTAGGATTCCGGGACAGCCGAAGGACTGAAGCTTTCTTT. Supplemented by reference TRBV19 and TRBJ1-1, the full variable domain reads DGGITQSPKYLFRKEGQNVTLSCEQNLNHDAMYWYRQDPGQGLRLIYYSQIVNDFQKGDIAEGYSVSREKKESFPLTVTSAQKNPTAFYLCASSLGFRDSRRTEAFFGQGTRLTVV.

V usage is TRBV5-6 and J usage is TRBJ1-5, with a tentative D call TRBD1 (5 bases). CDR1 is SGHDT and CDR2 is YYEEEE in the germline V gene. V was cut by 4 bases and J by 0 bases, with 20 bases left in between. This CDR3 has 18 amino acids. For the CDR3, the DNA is TGTGCCAGCAGCCAACGTCGGGACTTAACGTATAGCAATCAGCCCCAGCATTTT. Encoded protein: CASSQRRDLTYSNQPQHF.

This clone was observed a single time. As DNA, the CDR3 is TGTGCCAGCTCACCAGATACAGGAATGAACTATGGCTACACCTTC. Translating it yields CASSPDTGMNYGYTF. The V and J genes are TRBV18 and TRBJ1-2, with D possibly TRBD1 on 5 matching bases. Per germline, CDR1 KGHSH and CDR2 LQKENI. V was cut by 2 bases and J by 2 bases, with 12 bases left in between. This CDR3 has 15 amino acids. Filled out from reference TRBV18 and TRBJ1-2, the complete variable domain reads NAGVMQNPRHLVRRRGQEARLRCSPMKGHSHVYWYRQLPEEGLKFMVYLQKENIIDESGMPKERFSAEFPKEGPSILRIQQVVRGDSAAYFCASSPDTGMNYGYTFGSGTRLTVV.

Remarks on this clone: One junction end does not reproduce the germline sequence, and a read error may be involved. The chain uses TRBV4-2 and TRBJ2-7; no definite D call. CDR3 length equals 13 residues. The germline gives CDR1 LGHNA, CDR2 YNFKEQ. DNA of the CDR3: TGTGCCAGCAGCCAAGCCAAATCCTACCAGCAGTACTTC. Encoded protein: CASSQAKSYQQYF.

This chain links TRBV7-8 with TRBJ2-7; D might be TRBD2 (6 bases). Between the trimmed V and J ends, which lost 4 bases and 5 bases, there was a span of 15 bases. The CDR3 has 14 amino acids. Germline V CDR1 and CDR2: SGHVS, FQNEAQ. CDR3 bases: TGTGCCAGCAGCTCTTTAGGTCGGGGGAACGAGCAGTACTTC. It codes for CASSSLGRGNEQYF. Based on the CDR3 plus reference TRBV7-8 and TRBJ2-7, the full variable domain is GAGVSQSPRYKVAKRGQDVALRCDPISGHVSLFWYQQALGQGPEFLTYFQNEAQLDKSGLPSDRFFAERPEGSVSTLKIQRTQQEDSAVYLCASSSLGRGNEQYFGPGTRLTVT.

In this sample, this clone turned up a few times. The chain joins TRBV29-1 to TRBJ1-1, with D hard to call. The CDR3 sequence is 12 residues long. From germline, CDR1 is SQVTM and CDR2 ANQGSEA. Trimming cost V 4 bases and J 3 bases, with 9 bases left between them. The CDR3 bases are TGCAGCGTTGGGTGGCAGGACACTGAAGCTTTCTTT. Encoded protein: CSVGWQDTEAFF.

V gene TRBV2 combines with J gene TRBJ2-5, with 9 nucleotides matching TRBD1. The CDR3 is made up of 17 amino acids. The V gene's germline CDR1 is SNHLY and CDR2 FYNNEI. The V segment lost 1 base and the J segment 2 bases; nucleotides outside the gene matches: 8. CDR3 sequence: CASSEGGGTGLQETQYF. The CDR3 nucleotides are TGTGCCAGCAGTGAAGGGGGCGGGACAGGGCTTCAAGAGACCCAGTACTTC.

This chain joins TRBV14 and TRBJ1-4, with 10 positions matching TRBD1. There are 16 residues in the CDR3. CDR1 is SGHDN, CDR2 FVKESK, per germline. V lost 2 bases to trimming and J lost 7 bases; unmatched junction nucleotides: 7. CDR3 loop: CASSQLDRGLAEKLFF. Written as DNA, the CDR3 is TGTGCCAGCAGCCAACTCGACAGGGGGCTAGCTGAAAAACTGTTTTTT.

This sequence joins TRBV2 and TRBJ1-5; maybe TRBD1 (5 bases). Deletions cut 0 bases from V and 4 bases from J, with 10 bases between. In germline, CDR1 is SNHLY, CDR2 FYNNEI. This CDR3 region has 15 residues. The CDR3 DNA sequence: TGTGCCAGCAGTGAAGCTTTCCAGGGTAATCAGCCCCAGCATTTT. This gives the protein CASSEAFQGNQPQHF.

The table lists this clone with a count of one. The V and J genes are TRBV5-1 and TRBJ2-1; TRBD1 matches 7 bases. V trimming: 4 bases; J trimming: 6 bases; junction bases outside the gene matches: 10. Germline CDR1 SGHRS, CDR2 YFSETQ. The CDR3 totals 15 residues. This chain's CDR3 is CASSPPKTGSNEQFF. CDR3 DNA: TGCGCCAGCAGCCCCCCCAAGACAGGGTCCAATGAGCAGTTCTTC.

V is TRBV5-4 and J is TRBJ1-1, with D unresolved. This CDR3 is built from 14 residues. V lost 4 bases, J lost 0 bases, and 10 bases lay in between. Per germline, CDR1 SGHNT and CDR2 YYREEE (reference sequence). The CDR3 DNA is TGTGCCAGCAGCCCCGGACTGATGAACACTGAAGCTTTCTTT. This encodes CASSPGLMNTEAFF.

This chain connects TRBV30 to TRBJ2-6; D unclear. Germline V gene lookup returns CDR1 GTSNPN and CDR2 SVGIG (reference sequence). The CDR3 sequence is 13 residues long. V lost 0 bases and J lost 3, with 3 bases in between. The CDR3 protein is CAWSVHGANVLTF. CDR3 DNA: TGTGCCTGGAGTGTACATGGGGCCAACGTCCTGACTTTC.

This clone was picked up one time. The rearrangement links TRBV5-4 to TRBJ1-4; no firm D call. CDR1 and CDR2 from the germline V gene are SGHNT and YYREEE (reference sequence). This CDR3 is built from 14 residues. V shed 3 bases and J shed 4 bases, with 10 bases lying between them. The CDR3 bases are TGTGCCAGCAGCTCGGGGTCCCTTAATGAAAAACTGTTTTTT. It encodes CASSSGSLNEKLFF.

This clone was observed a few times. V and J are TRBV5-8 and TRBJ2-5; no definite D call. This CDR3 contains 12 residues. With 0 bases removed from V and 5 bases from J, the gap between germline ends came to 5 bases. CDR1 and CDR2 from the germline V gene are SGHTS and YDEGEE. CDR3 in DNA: TGTGCCAGCAGCTTGGACCGGGAGACCCAGTACTTC. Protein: CASSLDRETQYF.

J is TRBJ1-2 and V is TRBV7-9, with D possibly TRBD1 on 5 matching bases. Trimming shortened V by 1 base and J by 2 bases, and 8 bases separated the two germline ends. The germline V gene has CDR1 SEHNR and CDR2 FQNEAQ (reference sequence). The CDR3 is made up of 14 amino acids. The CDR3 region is CASSLGGVNYGYTF. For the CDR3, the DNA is TGTGCCAGCAGCTTAGGGGGGGTGAACTATGGCTACACCTTC.

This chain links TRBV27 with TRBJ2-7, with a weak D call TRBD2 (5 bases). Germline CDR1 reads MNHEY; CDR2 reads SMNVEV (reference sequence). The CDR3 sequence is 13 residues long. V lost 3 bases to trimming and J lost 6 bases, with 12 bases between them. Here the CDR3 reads CASSFGESREQYF. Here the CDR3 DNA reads TGTGCCAGCAGTTTTGGGGAGTCCCGCGAGCAGTACTTC.

CDR3: CASSTGGNTGELFF. Here the CDR3 DNA reads TGTGCCAGCTCCACCGGGGGGAACACCGGGGAGCTGTTTTTT. V usage is TRBV6-5 and J usage is TRBJ2-2; a weak D match, TRBD2 (6 bases). The CDR3 extends over 14 amino acids. Germline lookup yields CDR1 MNHEY and CDR2 SVGAGI. V lost 8 bases and J lost 1, with 11 bases in between.

CDR3 DNA sequence: TGTGCCAGCAGCTCGCCACAGGGTCTAGAGGAAAAACTGTTTTTT. This codes for CASSSPQGLEEKLFF. The gene calls are TRBV7-6 and TRBJ1-4, with D possibly TRBD1 on 6 matching bases. This CDR3 has 15 amino acids. Germline V gene lookup returns CDR1 SGHVS and CDR2 FNYEAQ. V shed 4 bases and J shed 8 bases, with 17 bases lying between them.

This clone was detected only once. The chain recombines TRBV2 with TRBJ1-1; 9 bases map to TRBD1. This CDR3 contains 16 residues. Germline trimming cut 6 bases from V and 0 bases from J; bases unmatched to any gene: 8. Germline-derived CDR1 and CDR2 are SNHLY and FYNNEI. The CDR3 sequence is CASRRGTGPVNTEAFF. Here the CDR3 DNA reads TGTGCCAGCAGAAGAGGGACAGGGCCTGTGAACACTGAAGCTTTCTTT.

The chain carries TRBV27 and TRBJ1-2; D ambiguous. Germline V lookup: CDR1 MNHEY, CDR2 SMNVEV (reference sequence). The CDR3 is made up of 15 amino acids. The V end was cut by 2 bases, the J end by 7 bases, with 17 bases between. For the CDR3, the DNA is TGTGCCAGCAGTTTAACCCGTAAGGGAGCGGGTGGCTACACCTTC. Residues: CASSLTRKGAGGYTF.

The CDR3 reads CASGDSSGNTIYF. The CDR3 region has the DNA TGTGCCAGTGGGGACAGCTCTGGAAACACCATATATTTT. The chain recombines TRBV13 with TRBJ1-3; the match to TRBD1 covers 7 bases. The CDR3 has 13 residues. Germline V gives CDR1 PRHDT, CDR2 FYEKMQ (reference sequence). V shed 9 bases, J shed 0 bases, and the junction held 2 bases outside the gene matches.